This T cell receptor (beta chain) originates from a study of CD4 and CD8 cells across lung adenocarcinoma regions. This clonotype has at least ten counts. This CDR3 contains 16 residues. Trimming took 0 bases from V and 3 from J, leaving 12 bases between them. Germline V gene lookup returns CDR1 MGHRA and CDR2 YSYEKL. TCRdb fed the PCR reads into MiXCR, producing one record per CDR3 protein. The sample has some 20,000 distinct CDR3 sequences; about half are singletons. Localized lung adenocarcinoma, a non-small cell lung cancer, affected the donors. This chain uses TRBV4-1 with TRBJ2-1; a possible D gene is TRBD2 (5 bases). The source material was CD8+ T cells from the center of a lung tumor. This TCR was recovered from a female donor with lung adenocarcinoma. The CD4 and CD8 labels of this study may be unreliable. The CDR3 sequence is CASSQEAANLYNEQFF. The CDR3 DNA sequence: TGCGCCAGCAGCCAAGAAGCGGCCAACCTCTACAATGAGCAGTTCTTC.